This T cell receptor (beta chain) was retrieved from a study of identical twins. This CDR3 spans 16 amino acids. V was clipped by 11 bases and J by 9 bases, with 26 bases between them. CDR1 and CDR2 (germline): LNHDA, SQIVND (reference sequence). A remark on this clonotype: Its matching antigen is unknown.

TCRdb used MiXCR to reprocess the 5' RACE reads, holding one entry per CDR3 protein. The repertoire has around 650,000 distinct CDR3 sequences, about 7% of them found once; the top ten carry 1.5% to 2%. Study outcomes and limitations: Excess sharing between twins was weaker in beta out-of-frame sequences. Fewer insertions marked abundant cord blood beta clonotypes; young adult naive trended weakly, memory not at all.

The sample was also reused in another study, on yellow fever vaccine responses in identical twins.

This receptor was identified in a woman between 18 and 29 years old in good health. This sequence joins TRBV19 and TRBJ1-6; D possibly corresponds to TRBD1 (5 bases). Specimen: PBMCs. The CDR3 nucleotides read TGTGCCTCTGGCGGGCCAGCGGAAGGGGTCAGTTCACCCCTCCACTTT. Translation gives CASGGPAEGVSSPLHF.